A single T cell receptor (beta chain) is shown here with its context. The antigen this receptor binds is unknown. Within one base of it there is no much larger clone, and no base qualities were kept. The meaning of the sample's treatment or condition label: live attenuated yellow fever vaccine strain. At every blood-draw timepoint, two biological replicates of bulk PBMCs were collected. PBMCs were isolated from peripheral blood using a standard Ficoll-Paque protocol. RNA was extracted with TriZol from bulk PBMCs, CD4 and CD8 fractions, and dextramer-positive and dextramer-negative fractions. The data were taken from a study of T cells after yellow fever vaccination (dated by TCRdb to between 2019 and 2020). Study-level background: The SMART-Seq v4 Ultra Low Input RNA kit was used to prepare libraries from fractions with low cell numbers. Two healthy male donors made up the cohort, one aged 18 to 30 years and the other aged 30 to 40 years. Blood was collected at multiple timepoints before and after primary and secondary immunization, and bulk PBMC replicates and cell subsets were isolated. To follow T-cell clones before and after both primary and booster YFV17D yellow fever vaccination, bulk TCR alpha and beta repertoires underwent longitudinal sequencing. The investigation overall reported the following: After the booster, most clones that had expanded after primary vaccination were detected again (around 96% of CD4 and around 88% of CD8), suggesting broad maintenance of memory. The secondary T-cell response was found to be weaker but faster than the primary response, with a peak reached on day 5 rather than on day 15. A small share of clonotypes was detected in both CD4 and CD8 compartments, with the overlap likely arising from convergent recombination. Computational filtering was needed because FACS-sorted repertoires could contain abundant contaminating clonotypes from the bulk population. The study included only a couple of donors, which limits how far the findings can be generalized.

Data came from an Illumina NovaSeq 6000. Synthesis of TCR cDNA relied on 5'RACE template switching, a step that introduced a universal primer site along with unique molecular identifiers. cDNA synthesis was primed from both the TCR alpha and TCR beta constant segments. Two PCR steps were used to amplify libraries, with sample barcodes and sequencing adapters being added in the second step. Sequencing of libraries was done on Illumina HiSeq 2500 (2x100 bp) or NovaSeq (2x150 bp). On the authors' methods: MIGEC handled demultiplexing of reads and collapsing into UMI consensus sequences, while MiXCR performed V(D)J alignment. Clonotypes responding to the vaccine were identified with edgeR on replicate PBMC samples, with the criteria of FDR below 0.01 and a log2 fold change above 5 up to day 15. Each bulk clonotype was labeled CD4 or CD8 based on which sequenced repertoire, CD4 or CD8, contained the clonotype at higher abundance. TCRdb reprocessed the public reads (quality trimming at Q25 with fastp, clone calling with MiXCR) and kept in-frame beta chains. Entries that share a CDR3 protein sequence are merged under the most common genes and DNA. V and J calls and clone size were set by TCRdb, not the authors. The sample yields roughly 330,000 distinct CDR3 sequences; 3% to 4.5% were counted once. The ten largest clonotypes hold about 24% of the sample.

The germline V gene provides CDR1 LGHNA and CDR2 YNFKEQ. Spanning cysteine to phenylalanine, the CDR3 consists of 15 amino acids. The DNA shown is the 45-base CDR3, in frame from base 1. Relative to germline, V is 4 bases shorter and J is 6 bases shorter, with 18 bases between their ends. The TCR comes from a man in his late teens or twenties who received the YFV17D yellow fever vaccine. This specimen was PBMCs, taken 5 days after the yellow fever booster vaccination. Here the chain combines TRBV4-2 and TRBJ1-1, and perhaps TRBD1 as D gene, on 6 matching bases. The nucleotide sequence is TGTGCCAGCAGCCCCGGAAGTGCAGGGGAGGCTGAAGCTTTCTTT. Its translation is CASSPGSAGEAEAFF.